This T cell receptor (beta chain) stems from a study of T cells in Graves' hyperthyroidism and ophthalmopathy. Overall study context: Any treatment followed the collection of peripheral blood at initial diagnosis.

CDR1 and CDR2 (germline): LNHNV, YYDKDF (reference sequence). This CDR3 is built from 13 residues. V shed 0 bases and J shed 0 bases, with 3 bases lying between them. Diagnostic assessment was based on clinical symptoms, serum thyroxine and TRAb, thyroid ultrasound and orbital computed tomography. Amplified regions were TCR beta CDR3 sequences from RNA transcripts. First-round RT-PCR with HTBI primers amplified the TCR CDR3 region. Each CDR3 protein gets one entry after TCRdb re-called the multiplex PCR reads with MiXCR. The sample yields a few hundred thousand distinct CDR3 sequences, around 16% seen once.

This receptor was taken from a man between 40 and 49 years old with Graves' hyperthyroidism. The sample consisted of blood. The chain has TRBV15 and TRBJ2-7; D remains ambiguous. The CDR3 loop reads CATSREISYEQYF. In DNA form, the CDR3 reads TGTGCCACCAGCAGAGAAATCTCCTACGAGCAGTACTTC.